This T cell receptor (beta chain) was captured in a study of blood T cells in healthy people across ages. Study information: About one barcoded beta molecule per two T cells came from capture by template switching. Study findings and constraints: The percentage of naive T cells correlated strongly with TCR beta diversity. Age showed a roughly linear inverse relationship with TCR beta diversity per million T cells.

As concerns this clonotype: Its antigen is as yet unknown.

For the second PCR, which ran for 7 to 11 cycles, a sample-barcoded 5' primer and a J-beta primer mix were used. Template switching added a 12-random-nucleotide identifier to every cDNA molecule. TCRdb recomputed calls from the 5' RACE reads with MiXCR, one row per CDR3 protein. The sample consists of 1,300,000 or so distinct CDR3 sequences, almost 60% of them appearing once. Trimming took off 4 bases at V and 0 bases at J, with 14 bases between the two ends. CDR1 SGHDT and CDR2 YYEEEE come from the germline V gene. This CDR3 has 16 amino acids. The chain carries TRBV5-6 and TRBJ1-5; a weak D match, TRBD1 (5 bases). This receptor was taken from a man aged 18 to 30 in good health. The source material was blood. The DNA of the CDR3 is TGTGCCAGCAGCCCGTGGGGAGGGGCTAGCAATCAGCCCCAGCATTTT. Translating it yields CASSPWGGASNQPQHF.